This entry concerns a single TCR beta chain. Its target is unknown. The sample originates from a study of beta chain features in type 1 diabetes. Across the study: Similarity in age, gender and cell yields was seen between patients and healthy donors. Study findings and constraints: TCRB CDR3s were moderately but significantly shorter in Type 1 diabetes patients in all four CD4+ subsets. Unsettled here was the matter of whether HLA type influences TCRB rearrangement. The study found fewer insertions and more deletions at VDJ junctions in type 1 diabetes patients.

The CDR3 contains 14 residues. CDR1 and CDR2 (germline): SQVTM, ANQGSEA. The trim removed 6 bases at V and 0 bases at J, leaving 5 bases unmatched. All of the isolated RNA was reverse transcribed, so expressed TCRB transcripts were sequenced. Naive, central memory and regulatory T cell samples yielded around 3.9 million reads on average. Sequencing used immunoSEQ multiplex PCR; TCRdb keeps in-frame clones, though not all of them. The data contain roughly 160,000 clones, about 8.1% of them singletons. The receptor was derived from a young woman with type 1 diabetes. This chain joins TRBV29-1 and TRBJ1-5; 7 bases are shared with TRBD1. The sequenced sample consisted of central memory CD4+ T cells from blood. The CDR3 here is CSVGDSNSNQPQHF. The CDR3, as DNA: TGCAGCGTCGGGGACAGCAATAGCAATCAGCCCCAGCATTTT. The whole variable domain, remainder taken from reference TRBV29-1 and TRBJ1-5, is SAVISQKPSRDICQRGTSLTIQCQVDSQVTMMFWYRQQPGQSLTLIATANQGSEATYESGFVIDKFPISRPNLTFSTLTVSNMSPEDSSIYLCSVGDSNSNQPQHFGDGTRLSIL.